The 8 T cell receptor beta chains listed next were all sequenced from one sample in a study of T-cell reconstitution after alpha-beta-depleted transplantation in children. Unique molecular identifiers were incorporated during preparation of the TCRbeta library. TCRdb passed the PCR reads through MiXCR, listing each CDR3 protein once. The sample holds 600,000 to 700,000 distinct CDR3 sequences, 16% seen once. The material sequenced was PBMCs from the stem cell graft donor, taken from the stem cell graft. All receptors derive from a human donor who donated a stem cell graft to a child with acute myeloid leukemia.

The chain employs TRBV24-1 and TRBJ2-5, with a tentative D call TRBD1 (7 bases). V dropped 4 bases and J dropped 5 bases, with 16 bases sitting between them. Germline V CDR1 and CDR2: KGHDR, SFDVKD. The CDR3 loop spans 15 amino acids. CDR3 in amino acids: CATSELQGGSETQYF. The DNA for the CDR3 is TGTGCCACCAGTGAACTCCAGGGGGGATCGGAGACCCAGTACTTC.

This clonotype has more than one count but fewer than ten. The rearrangement uses TRBV7-2 and TRBJ2-3, with D maybe TRBD2 (6 bases). The CDR3 has 17 residues. Per germline, CDR1 SGHTA and CDR2 FQGNSA. V was pared by 0 bases and J by 1 base, with 14 bases between. CDR3 nucleotides: TGTGCCAGCAGCTTAGCGCGGGGCGGGGCCCGCACAGATACGCAGTATTTT. Amino acids: CASSLARGGARTDTQYF.

This rearrangement joins TRBV9 to TRBJ2-7; D may correspond to TRBD1 or TRBD2 (5 bases each). Trimming cost V 1 base and J 7 bases, with 15 bases left between them. Per germline, CDR1 SGDLS and CDR2 YYNGEE. This CDR3 has 14 residues. CDR3 sequence (DNA): TGTGCCAGCAGCGTAACCGGGGCTCAGGGAGAGCAGTACTTC. It translates to CASSVTGAQGEQYF.

The chain employs TRBV12-3 or TRBV12-4 and TRBJ2-7; weak D call: TRBD1 (6 bases). V dropped 8 bases and J dropped 2 bases, with 13 bases sitting between them. The CDR3 is 13 amino acids. CDR3 loop: CASGTPKTYEQYF. The DNA of the CDR3 is TGTGCCAGCGGGACACCGAAAACCTACGAGCAGTACTTC.

The chain has TRBV30 and TRBJ1-2; TRBD1 matches 7 bases. Germline lookup yields CDR1 GTSNPN and CDR2 SVGIG (reference sequence). The J segment lost 0 bases and the V segment lost 8 bases, leaving 9 bases of the junction unmatched. CDR3 length: 14 amino acids. The CDR3 region has the DNA TGTGCCGGGATCGGACAGGCAGCTAACTATGGCTACACCTTC. This translates into CAGIGQAANYGYTF.

Ten or more counts support this clonotype. V is TRBV5-6 and J is TRBJ2-2, with no clear D. CDR1 and CDR2 from the germline V gene are SGHDT and YYEEEE. The CDR3 covers 15 residues. V lost 0 bases and J lost 1, with 7 bases in between. The CDR3 region is CASSLVRRNTGELFF. CDR3 nucleotides: TGTGCCAGCAGCTTGGTACGGAGGAACACCGGGGAGCTGTTTTTT.

This clonotype came up many times. This chain uses TRBV20-1 with TRBJ2-7, with 8 nucleotides matching TRBD1. The germline V gene encodes CDR1 DFQATT and CDR2 SNEGSKA (reference sequence). This CDR3 region has 14 residues. With V trimmed by 1 base and J by 3 bases, 5 bases remained unmatched. The CDR3 protein is CSARGATGVYEQYF. The DNA for the CDR3 is TGCAGTGCTAGAGGCGCGACAGGGGTCTACGAGCAGTACTTC.

This clonotype has only one observation. This sequence may be a read error, since a much larger clone differs from it by one base. The rearrangement joins TRBV5-5 to TRBJ2-1; 7 bases match TRBD2. Germline V gene data show CDR1 as SGHKS and CDR2 as YYEKEE (reference sequence). This CDR3 is built from 16 residues. The J segment lost 0 bases and the V segment lost 3 bases, leaving 6 bases of the junction unmatched. DNA for the CDR3: TGTGCCAGCAGCTCCACTAGCGAGAACTCCTACAATGAGCAGTTCTTC. Translated, it gives CASSSTSENSYNEQFF.